This section outlines one T cell receptor beta chain sequence together with its context. This clone was seen more than once but under ten times. The specificity of this receptor is unknown. Per-nucleotide qualities are absent, and no much larger clonotype sits a single base away. This specimen belongs to a study of blood T cell repertoires in COVID-19 (dated by TCRdb to the early 2020s). Describing the broader study: Collaborator samples came from the United States, Italy and Spain and covered acute and convalescent phases of COVID-19. The prospective study material was composed of cDNA or gDNA derived from T cells, B-cell-depleted T cells, or PBMCs. Subjects who had been exposed to COVID-19, were actively infected with it, or had recovered from it provided the deeply sampled blood TCRbeta repertoires that made up the dataset. The repertoires were released in a freely available public database intended as a resource for research on the immune response to SARS-CoV-2. Samples were obtained from the ongoing ImmuneRACE study (first 160 participants) and from roughly 1,300 subjects provided by 6 global collaborators. Nearly every sample came with metadata listing a de-identified subject ID, COVID-19 status, age in years and sex. Where available, HLA class I and class II types were obtained from metadata supplied by the sample provider rather than from assay-based typing.

Study-wide conclusions, independent of this receptor: The amount of clinical and demographic metadata varied by source and participant and was provided uncurated.

V trim: 1 base; J trim: 5 bases; unmatched bases: 3. The CDR3, cysteine through phenylalanine, is 15 amino acids long. Just CDR3 DNA is preserved here, 45 bases in frame from base 1. In the germline V gene, CDR1 corresponds to SGHRS and CDR2 to YFSETQ. TCRbeta CDR3 regions were amplified from genomic DNA using the immunoSEQ Assay, a bias-controlled multiplex PCR. In the authors' own workflow: Nucleated cell counts per sample were estimated from amplification of reference gene primers within the assay. To quantify the absolute abundance of each unique TCRbeta CDR3 rearrangement, sequence reads were collapsed and filtered. For each sample, productive Simpson clonality was calculated as the square root of Simpson's diversity index over productive rearrangements. Held by TCRdb, this immuneACCESS table contains in-frame sequences only and omits some clones. Under half of the omission traces to an unresolved V gene where checked; the cause of the rest is unknown. V and J calls and clone size are those listed in that table; D and trimming were worked out from the DNA. Present in this sample are under 85,000 clones, 84% of which were seen just once. The leading ten clones occupy 10% to 15% of the sample.

At one collaborating source in Seattle, patients were enrolled during active infection and were followed longitudinally through the course of disease. Each collaborating institution followed its own protocols to collect whole blood in K2EDTA tubes. For TCRbeta analysis, collaborators shipped samples as frozen whole blood, isolated PBMCs, or DNA extracted from either of those sample types. The receptor's source is a man between 50 and 59 years old with COVID-19, enrolled during active disease. Sample: peripheral blood. The sequence joins TRBV5-1 to TRBJ1-4, with TRBD1 identical over 9 junction bases. The DNA sequence is TGCGCCAGCAGCTTGACGGGGACAGGGAATGAAAAACTGTTTTTT. This is translated as CASSLTGTGNEKLFF.